The subject of this entry is one T cell receptor (beta chain). Its antigen is as yet unknown. The V end lost 1 base, the J end lost 4 bases, and 10 bases lay between the germline ends. CDR3 length equals 14 residues. Germline-derived CDR1 and CDR2 are MGHRA and YSYEKL. This sample is drawn from a study of blood T cells in healthy people across ages. Using a J-beta primer mix together with a sample-barcoded 5' primer, a second PCR was run for about 6 to 12 cycles. TCRdb processed the 5' RACE reads anew with MiXCR; each CDR3 protein has one entry. The sample consists of around 1,000,000 distinct CDR3 sequences, less than 45% of them appearing once. General observations from the study: In long-lived donors, naive CD4+ cell counts and diversity exceeded those of aged donors. Expanded clonotype changes were possibly confounded by unknown donor CMV status.

V usage is TRBV4-1 and J usage is TRBJ1-1; D not resolved. The clonotype was recovered from a man in his late teens or twenties in good health. The sequencing sample was made of blood. The CDR3 coding sequence is TGCGCCAGCAGCCAAGGTGTTCCCCCCACTGAAGCTTTCTTT. Residues: CASSQGVPPTEAFF.